The 3 T cell receptor beta chains below all came from one sample that was sequenced in a study of shared clonotypes between healthy human individuals. The data were produced by immunoSEQ multiplex PCR, yet TCRdb's version contains in-frame clones alone and is incomplete. The sample shows under 750,000 clones, roughly two thirds of them seen only once. The material sequenced was memory CD4+ T cells sorted from blood. Specified subset: CD45RA-negative fraction. Receptors were obtained from a woman in her thirties in good health.

As for this clone: The same CDR3 arises from other DNA sequences in this sample as well. The rearrangement uses TRBV19 and TRBJ1-5, with D perhaps TRBD1 (5 bases). Trimming stripped 1 base from V and 1 base from J, with 8 bases between. This CDR3 region has 15 residues. Germline V gene sequence: CDR1 LNHDA, CDR2 SQIVND (reference sequence). CDR3 DNA sequence: TGTGCCAGTAGTATAGGGGGGGGAAGCAATCAGCCCCAGCATTTT. It yields the protein CASSIGGGSNQPQHF. Together with reference TRBV19 and TRBJ1-5, the CDR3 gives the full variable domain: DGGITQSPKYLFRKEGQNVTLSCEQNLNHDAMYWYRQDPGQGLRLIYYSQIVNDFQKGDIAEGYSVSREKKESFPLTVTSAQKNPTAFYLCASSIGGGSNQPQHFGDGTRLSIL.

The rearrangement uses TRBV19 and TRBJ2-7; D gene ambiguous. Germline-derived CDR1 and CDR2 are LNHDA and SQIVND (reference sequence). This CDR3 has 15 residues. V was pared by 0 bases and J by 0 bases, with 9 bases between. CDR3 nucleotide sequence: TGTGCCAGTAGTATAGATGGGTGGAGCTCCTACGAGCAGTACTTC. Translating it yields CASSIDGWSSYEQYF.

This chain joins TRBV28 and TRBJ1-2; D ambiguous. CDR3 length: 16 amino acids. The V gene's germline CDR1 is MDHEN and CDR2 SYDVKM. V was cut by 6 bases and J by 6 bases, with 23 bases left in between. CDR3 sequence: CASSLISGSEVHGYTF. Here the CDR3 DNA reads TGTGCCAGCAGCTTGATATCCGGTTCTGAGGTGCATGGCTACACCTTC.